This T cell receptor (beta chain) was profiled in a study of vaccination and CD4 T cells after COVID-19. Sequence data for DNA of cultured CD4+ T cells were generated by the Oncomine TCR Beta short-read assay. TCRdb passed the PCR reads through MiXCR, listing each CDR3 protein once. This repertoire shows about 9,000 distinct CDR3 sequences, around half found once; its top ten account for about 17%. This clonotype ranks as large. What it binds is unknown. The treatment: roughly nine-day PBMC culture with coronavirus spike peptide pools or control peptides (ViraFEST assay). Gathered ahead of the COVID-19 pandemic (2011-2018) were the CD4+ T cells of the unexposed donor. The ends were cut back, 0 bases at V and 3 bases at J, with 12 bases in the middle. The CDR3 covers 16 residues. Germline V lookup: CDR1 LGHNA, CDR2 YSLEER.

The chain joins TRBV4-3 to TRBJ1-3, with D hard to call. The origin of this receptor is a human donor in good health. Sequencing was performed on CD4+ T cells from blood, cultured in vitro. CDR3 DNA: TGCGCCAGCAGCCAAGAATTATTAGTGATTGGAAACACCATATATTTT. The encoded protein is CASSQELLVIGNTIYF.